This TCR beta chain was sequenced for a study of blood T cell repertoires in COVID-19. Overall study context: COVID-19 samples from acute and convalescent phases originated in the United States, Italy and Spain.

The age range of participants was about 18 to 100 years, with residence in fewer than 25 US areas. Assay: immunoSEQ multiplex PCR; the TCRdb copy retains only in-frame clones and omits some. The table records roughly 250,000 clones, roughly nine tenths of them present only once. Germline loops: CDR1 DFQATT, CDR2 SNEGSKA (reference sequence). V was pared by 3 bases and J by 0 bases, with 6 bases between. CDR3 size: 12 residues. The receptor was isolated from a human donor in a cohort exposed to, infected with or recovered from COVID-19 (not recorded which). The donor label of this sample is uncertain. This chain connects TRBV20-1 to TRBJ2-7, with D unclear. Material for sequencing was PBMCs or T cells enriched from blood (not recorded which). For the CDR3, the DNA is TGCAGTGCTAGTAAGAGCTCCTACGAGCAGTACTTC. Translating gives CSASKSSYEQYF.